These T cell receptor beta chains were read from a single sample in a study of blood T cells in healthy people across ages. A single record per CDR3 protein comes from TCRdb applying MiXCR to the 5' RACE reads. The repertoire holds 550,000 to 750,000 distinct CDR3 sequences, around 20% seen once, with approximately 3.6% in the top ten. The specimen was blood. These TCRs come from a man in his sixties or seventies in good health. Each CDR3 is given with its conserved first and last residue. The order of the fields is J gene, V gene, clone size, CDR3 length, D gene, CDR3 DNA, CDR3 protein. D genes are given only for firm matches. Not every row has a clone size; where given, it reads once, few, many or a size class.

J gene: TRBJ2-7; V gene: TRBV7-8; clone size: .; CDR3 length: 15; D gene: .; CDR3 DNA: TGTGCCAGCAGCCCTCGAGGGGGATTATCCTACGAGCAGTACTTC; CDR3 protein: CASSPRGGLSYEQYF
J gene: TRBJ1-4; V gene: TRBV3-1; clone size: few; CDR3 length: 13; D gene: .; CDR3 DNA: TGTGCCAGCAGCCAACGGGGGGCGGAAAAACTGTTTTTT; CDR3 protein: CASSQRGAEKLFF
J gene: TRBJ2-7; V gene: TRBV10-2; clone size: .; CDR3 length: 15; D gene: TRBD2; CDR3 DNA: TGCGCCAGCAGTGAGTCAGTAGCGGGAGGGGACGAGCAGTACTTC; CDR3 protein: CASSESVAGGDEQYF
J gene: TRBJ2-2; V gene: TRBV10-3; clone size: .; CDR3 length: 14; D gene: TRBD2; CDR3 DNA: TGTGCCATCAGTAGCGGGGGGCATCCCGGGGAGCTGTTTTTT; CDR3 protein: CAISSGGHPGELFF
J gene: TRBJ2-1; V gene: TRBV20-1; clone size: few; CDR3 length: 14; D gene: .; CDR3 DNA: TGCAGTGCTAGCTTCTACAGCTCCTACAATGAGCAGTTCTTC; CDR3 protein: CSASFYSSYNEQFF
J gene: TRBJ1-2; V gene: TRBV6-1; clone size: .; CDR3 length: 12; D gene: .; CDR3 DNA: TGTGCCAGCAGTGTTGGAAACTATGGCTACACCTTC; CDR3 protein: CASSVGNYGYTF
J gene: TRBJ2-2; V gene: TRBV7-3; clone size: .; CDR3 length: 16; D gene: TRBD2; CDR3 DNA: TGTGCCAGCAGCTCAGCGGGAGGCACGAACACCGGGGAGCTGTTTTTT; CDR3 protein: CASSSAGGTNTGELFF
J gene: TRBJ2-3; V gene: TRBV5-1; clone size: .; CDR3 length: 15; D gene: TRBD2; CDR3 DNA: TGCGCCAGCAGCCCCTTAGCGGGAAAAACAGATACGCAGTATTTT; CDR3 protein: CASSPLAGKTDTQYF
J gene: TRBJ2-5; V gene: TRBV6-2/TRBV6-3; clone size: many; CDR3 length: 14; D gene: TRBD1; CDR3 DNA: TGTGCCAGCAGTGTTGGACAGGGGGCAGAGACCCAGTACTTC; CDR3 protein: CASSVGQGAETQYF
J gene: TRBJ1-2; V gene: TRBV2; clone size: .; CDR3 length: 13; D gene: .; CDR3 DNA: TGTGCCAGCAGTCCGTCTTCTAACTATGGCTACACCTTC; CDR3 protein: CASSPSSNYGYTF
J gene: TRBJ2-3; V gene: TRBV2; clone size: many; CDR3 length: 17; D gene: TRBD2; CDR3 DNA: TGTGCCAGCAGTTGGGGGAGCGGGAGATCTGACACAGATACGCAGTATTTT; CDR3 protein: CASSWGSGRSDTDTQYF
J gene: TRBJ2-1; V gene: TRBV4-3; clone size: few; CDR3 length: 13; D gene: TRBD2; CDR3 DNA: TGCGCCAGCAGCCAAGGGATACTAGCGGGGCAGTTCTTC; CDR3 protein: CASSQGILAGQFF
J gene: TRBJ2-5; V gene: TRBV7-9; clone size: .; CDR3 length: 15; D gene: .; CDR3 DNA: TGTGCCAGCAGCCGATCGCGGAATCACCAAGAGACCCAGTACTTC; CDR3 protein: CASSRSRNHQETQYF
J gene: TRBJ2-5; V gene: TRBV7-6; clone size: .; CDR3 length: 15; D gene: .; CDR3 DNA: TGTGCCAGCAGCTCCCCGTTGGCCGATATCGAGGAGCAGTACTTC; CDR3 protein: CASSSPLADIEEQYF
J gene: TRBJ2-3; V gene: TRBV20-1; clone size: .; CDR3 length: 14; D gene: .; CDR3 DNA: TGCAGTGCTAGTGCCGTAACTAGCACAGATACGCAGTATTTT; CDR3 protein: CSASAVTSTDTQYF
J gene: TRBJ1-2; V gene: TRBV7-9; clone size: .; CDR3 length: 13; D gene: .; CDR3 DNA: TGTGCCAGCAGCTCTCAGACCAATTATGGCTACACCTTC; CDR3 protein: CASSSQTNYGYTF
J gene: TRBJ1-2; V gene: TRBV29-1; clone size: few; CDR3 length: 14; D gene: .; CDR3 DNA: TGCAGCGTTGTTTTGGCGGGGGCTGGCTATGGCTACACCTTC; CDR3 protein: CSVVLAGAGYGYTF
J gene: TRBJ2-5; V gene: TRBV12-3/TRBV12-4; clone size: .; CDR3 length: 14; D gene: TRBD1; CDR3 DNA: TGTGCCAGCAGTTCCTTTGACAGGGTAGAGACCCAGTACTTC; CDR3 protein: CASSSFDRVETQYF
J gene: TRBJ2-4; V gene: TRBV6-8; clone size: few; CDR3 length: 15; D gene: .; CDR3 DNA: TGTGCCAGCATTTCACACGGGACGGGGAAAAACATTCAGTACTTC; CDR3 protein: CASISHGTGKNIQYF
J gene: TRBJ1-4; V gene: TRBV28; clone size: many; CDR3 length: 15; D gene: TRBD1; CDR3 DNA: TGTGCCAGCAGTCCGACAGGGAAGTTGCAAGAAAAACTGTTTTTT; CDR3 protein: CASSPTGKLQEKLFF